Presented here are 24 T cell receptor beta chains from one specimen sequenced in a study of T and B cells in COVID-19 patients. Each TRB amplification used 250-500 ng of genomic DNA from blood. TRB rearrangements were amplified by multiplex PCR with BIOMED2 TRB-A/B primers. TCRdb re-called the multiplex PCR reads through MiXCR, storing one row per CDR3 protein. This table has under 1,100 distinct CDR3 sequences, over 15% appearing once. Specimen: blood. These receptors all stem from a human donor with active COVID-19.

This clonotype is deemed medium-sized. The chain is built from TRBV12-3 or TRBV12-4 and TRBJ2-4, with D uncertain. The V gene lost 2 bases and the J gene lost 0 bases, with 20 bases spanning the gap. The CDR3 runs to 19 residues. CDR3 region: CASSLKSTLLQIAKNIQYF. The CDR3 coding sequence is TGTGCCAGCAGTTTAAAGTCCACTCTCCTTCAAATAGCCAAAAACATTCAGTACTTC.

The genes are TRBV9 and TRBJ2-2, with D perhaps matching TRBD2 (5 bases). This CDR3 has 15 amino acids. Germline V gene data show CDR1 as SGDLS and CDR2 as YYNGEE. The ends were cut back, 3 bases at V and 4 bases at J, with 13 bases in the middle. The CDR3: CASSAIGVGTGELFF. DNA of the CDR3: TGTGCCAGCAGCGCAATCGGGGTAGGCACCGGGGAGCTGTTTTTT.

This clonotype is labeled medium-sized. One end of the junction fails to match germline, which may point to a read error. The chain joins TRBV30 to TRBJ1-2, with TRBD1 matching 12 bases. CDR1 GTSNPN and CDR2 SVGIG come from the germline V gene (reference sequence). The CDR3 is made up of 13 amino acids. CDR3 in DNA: TGTGCCTGGAGCACCGGGACAGGGGGCCTATTGCCCTTC. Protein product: CAWSTGTGGLLPF.

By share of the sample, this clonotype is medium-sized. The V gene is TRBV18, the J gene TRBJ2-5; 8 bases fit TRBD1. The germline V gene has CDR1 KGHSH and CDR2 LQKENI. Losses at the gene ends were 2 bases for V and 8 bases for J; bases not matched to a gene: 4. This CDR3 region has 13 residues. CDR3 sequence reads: CASSPSDRGTQYF. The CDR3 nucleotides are TGTGCCAGCTCACCATCTGACAGGGGTACCCAGTACTTC. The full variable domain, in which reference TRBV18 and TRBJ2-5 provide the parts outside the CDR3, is NAGVMQNPRHLVRRRGQEARLRCSPMKGHSHVYWYRQLPEEGLKFMVYLQKENIIDESGMPKERFSAEFPKEGPSILRIQQVVRGDSAAYFCASSPSDRGTQYFGPGTRLLVL.

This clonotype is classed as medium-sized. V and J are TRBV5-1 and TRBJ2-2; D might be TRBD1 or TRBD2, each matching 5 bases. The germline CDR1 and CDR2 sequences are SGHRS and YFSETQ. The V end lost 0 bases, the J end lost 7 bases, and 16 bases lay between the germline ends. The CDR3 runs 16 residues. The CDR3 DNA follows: TGCGCCAGCAGCTTGGGGACCGGGACCCGTCACGGGGAGCTGTTTTTT. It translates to CASSLGTGTRHGELFF.

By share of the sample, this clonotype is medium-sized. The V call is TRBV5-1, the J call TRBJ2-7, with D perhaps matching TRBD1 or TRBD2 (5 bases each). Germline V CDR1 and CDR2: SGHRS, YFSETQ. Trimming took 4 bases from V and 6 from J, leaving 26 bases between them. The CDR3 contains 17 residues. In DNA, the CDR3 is TGCGCCAGCAGCCCCAGTCACCGGGACGCTTCACCGGGCGAGCAGTACTTC. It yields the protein CASSPSHRDASPGEQYF.

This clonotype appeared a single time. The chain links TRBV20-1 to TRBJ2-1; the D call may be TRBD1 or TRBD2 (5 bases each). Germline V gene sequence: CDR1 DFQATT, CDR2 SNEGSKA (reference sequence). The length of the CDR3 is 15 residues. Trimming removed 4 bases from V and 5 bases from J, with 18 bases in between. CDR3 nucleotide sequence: TGCAGTGCTATGGTGGGGGATATGGACCACAATGAGCAGTTCTTC. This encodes CSAMVGDMDHNEQFF.

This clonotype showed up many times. The CDR3 DNA reads TGTGCTAGTGGTTTTGGACAGGGGGTCACCGGGGAGCTGTTTTTT. This gives the protein CASGFGQGVTGELFF. The V call is TRBV12-5, the J call TRBJ2-2, with 10 positions matching TRBD1. V shed 3 bases and J 4 bases; nucleotides not matched to a gene: 2. The CDR3 has 15 amino acids. CDR1 LGHNT and CDR2 FRNRAP come from the germline V gene.

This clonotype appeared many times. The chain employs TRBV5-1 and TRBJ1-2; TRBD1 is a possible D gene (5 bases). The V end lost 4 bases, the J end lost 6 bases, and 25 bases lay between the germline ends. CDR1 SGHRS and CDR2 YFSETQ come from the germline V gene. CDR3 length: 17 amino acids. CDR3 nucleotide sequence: TGCGCCAGCAGCCAAGGTGGTTTGGGCAGGGCCCCTCATGGCTACACCTTC. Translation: CASSQGGLGRAPHGYTF.

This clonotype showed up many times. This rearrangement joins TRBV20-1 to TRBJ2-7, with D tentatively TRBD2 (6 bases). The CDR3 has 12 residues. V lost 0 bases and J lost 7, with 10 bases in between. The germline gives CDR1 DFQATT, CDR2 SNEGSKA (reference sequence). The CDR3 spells CSARDGGVEQYF. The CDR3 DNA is TGCAGTGCTAGAGATGGAGGGGTAGAGCAGTACTTC.

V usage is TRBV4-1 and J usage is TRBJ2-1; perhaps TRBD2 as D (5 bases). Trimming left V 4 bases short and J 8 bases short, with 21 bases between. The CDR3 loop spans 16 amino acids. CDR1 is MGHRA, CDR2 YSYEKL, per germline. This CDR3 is CASSPGKGLGSYEQFF. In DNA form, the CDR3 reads TGCGCCAGCAGCCCAGGAAAGGGCTTGGGGAGTTATGAGCAGTTCTTC.

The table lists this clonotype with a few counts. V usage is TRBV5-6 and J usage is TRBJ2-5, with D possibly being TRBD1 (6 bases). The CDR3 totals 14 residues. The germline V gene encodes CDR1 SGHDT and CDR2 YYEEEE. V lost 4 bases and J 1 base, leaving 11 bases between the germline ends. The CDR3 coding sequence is TGTGCCAGCAGCCCTGGACAGTCCCAAGAGACCCAGTACTTC. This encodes CASSPGQSQETQYF.

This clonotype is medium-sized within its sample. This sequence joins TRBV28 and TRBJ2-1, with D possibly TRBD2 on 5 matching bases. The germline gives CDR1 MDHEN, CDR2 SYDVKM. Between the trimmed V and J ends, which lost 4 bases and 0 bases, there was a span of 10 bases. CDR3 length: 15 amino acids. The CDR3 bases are TGTGCCAGCAGTTGGACGGGAAGCTCCTACAATGAGCAGTTCTTC. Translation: CASSWTGSSYNEQFF.

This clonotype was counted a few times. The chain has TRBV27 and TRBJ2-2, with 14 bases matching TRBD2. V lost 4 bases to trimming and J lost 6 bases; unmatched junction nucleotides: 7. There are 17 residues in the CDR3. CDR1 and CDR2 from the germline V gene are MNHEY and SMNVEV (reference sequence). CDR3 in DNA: TGTGCCAGCAGTTCCCCGGGACTAGCGGGGGCGGCCGGGGAGCTGTTTTTT. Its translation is CASSSPGLAGAAGELFF.

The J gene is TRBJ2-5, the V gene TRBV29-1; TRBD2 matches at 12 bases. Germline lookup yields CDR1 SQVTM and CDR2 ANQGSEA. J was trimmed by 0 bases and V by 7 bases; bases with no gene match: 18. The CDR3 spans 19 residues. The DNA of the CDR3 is TGCAGCGCCTCACCCCAGACTAGCGGGGGAGACCCCGACCAAGAGACCCAGTACTTC. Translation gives CSASPQTSGGDPDQETQYF.

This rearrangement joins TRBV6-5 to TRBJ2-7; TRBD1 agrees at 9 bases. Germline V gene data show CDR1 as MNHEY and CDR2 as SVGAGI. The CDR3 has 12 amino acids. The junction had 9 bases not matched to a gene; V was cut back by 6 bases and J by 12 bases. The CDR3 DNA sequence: TGTGCCAGCAGAGAAGGACAGGGGCGACCGTACTTC. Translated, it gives CASREGQGRPYF.

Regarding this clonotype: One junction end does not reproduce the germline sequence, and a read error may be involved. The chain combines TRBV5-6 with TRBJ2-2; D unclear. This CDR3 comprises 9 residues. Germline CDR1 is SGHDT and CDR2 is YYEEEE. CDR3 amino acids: CASSWELFF. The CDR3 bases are TGTGCGAGCAGCTGGGAGCTGTTTTTT.

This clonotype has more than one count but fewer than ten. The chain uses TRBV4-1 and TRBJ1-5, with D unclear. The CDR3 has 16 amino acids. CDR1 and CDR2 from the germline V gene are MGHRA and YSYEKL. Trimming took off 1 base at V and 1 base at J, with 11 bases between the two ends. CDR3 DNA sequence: TGCGCCAGCAGCCAAGGAGGAGGAAGGAGCAATCAGCCCCAGCATTTT. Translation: CASSQGGGRSNQPQHF.

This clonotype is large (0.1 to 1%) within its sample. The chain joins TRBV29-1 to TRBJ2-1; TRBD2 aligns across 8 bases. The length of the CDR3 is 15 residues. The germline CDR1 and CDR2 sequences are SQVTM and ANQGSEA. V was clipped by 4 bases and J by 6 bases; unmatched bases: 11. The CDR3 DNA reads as TGCAGCGTTGGTGGTAGCGGGATCTGGGTCAATGAGCAGTTCTTC. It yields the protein CSVGGSGIWVNEQFF.

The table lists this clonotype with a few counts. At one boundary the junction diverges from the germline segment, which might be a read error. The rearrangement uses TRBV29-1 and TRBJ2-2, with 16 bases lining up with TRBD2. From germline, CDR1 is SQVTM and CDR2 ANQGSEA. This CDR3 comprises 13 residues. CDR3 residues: CSVSGTSGGELFF. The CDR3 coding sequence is TGCAGCGTTAGCGGGACTAGCGGGGGGGAACTGTTTTTT.

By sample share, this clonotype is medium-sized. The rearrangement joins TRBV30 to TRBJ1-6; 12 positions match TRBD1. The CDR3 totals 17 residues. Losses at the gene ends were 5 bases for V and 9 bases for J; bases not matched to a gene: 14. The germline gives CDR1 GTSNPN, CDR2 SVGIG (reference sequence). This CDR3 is CAWSRRGQGANISPLHF. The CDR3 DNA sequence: TGTGCCTGGTCTCGGAGGGGACAGGGGGCGAATATTTCACCCCTCCACTTT.

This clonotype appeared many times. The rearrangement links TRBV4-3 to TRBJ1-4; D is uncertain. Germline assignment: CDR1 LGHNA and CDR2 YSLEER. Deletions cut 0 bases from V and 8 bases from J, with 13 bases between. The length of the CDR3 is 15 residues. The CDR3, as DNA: TGCGCCAGCAGCCAAGATTCACCGTTTAGGGAAAAACTGTTTTTT. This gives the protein CASSQDSPFREKLFF.

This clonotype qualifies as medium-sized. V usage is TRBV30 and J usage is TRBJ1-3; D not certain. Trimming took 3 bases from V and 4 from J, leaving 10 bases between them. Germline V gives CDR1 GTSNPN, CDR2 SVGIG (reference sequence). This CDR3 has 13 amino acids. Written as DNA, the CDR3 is TGTGCCTGGAGGCGAGTCGGGGGAAACACCATATATTTT. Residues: CAWRRVGGNTIYF.

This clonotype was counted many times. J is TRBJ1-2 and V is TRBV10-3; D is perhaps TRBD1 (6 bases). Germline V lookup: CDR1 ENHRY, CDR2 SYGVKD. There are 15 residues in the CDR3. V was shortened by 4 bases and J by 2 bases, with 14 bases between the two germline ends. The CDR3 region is CAISGGDNKNYGYTF. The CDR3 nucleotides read TGTGCCATCAGTGGGGGGGACAATAAAAACTATGGCTACACCTTC.